The rows below give T cell receptor beta chains drawn from one sample of a study of blood T cells in healthy people across ages. TCRdb re-analysed the 5' RACE reads in MiXCR, keeping a single row per CDR3 protein. The repertoire has 730,000 or so distinct CDR3 sequences, 40% to 50% of them found once; the top ten carry around 30%. The sample taken for sequencing was blood. The receptors here all came from a man aged 80 or over in good health. The CDR3 runs from the conserved cysteine through the conserved F or W. The D gene is left open where the match is weak. Size is omitted from some rows. Given values are once, few, many or a class for expanded clones.

14	TRBD1	TRBJ2-1	TRBV30	NA	CAWSVHRGREKQFF	TGTGCCTGGAGTGTACACAGGGGTAGGGAAAAGCAGTTCTTC
14	TRBD1	TRBJ2-5	TRBV28	few	CASSERTGQETQYF	TGTGCCAGCAGTGAGAGGACAGGCCAAGAGACCCAGTACTTC
14	TRBD2	TRBJ2-3	TRBV11-2	NA	CASSQGREADTQYF	TGTGCCAGCAGTCAAGGGAGGGAGGCAGATACGCAGTATTTT
16	TRBD2	TRBJ2-7	TRBV2	NA	CASSARLAGGPNEQYF	TGTGCCAGCAGTGCCCGACTAGCGGGAGGGCCGAACGAGCAGTACTTC
14	NA	TRBJ1-2	TRBV6-1	few	CASSGTGANYGYTF	TGTGCCAGCAGTGGGACGGGAGCTAACTATGGCTACACCTTC
19	TRBD1	TRBJ1-5	TRBV6-5	NA	CASSFSSAAGGVIYQSQHF	TGTGCCAGCAGTTTTAGCTCCGCGGCAGGGGGAGTTATCTATCAGTCCCAGCATTTT
15	NA	TRBJ2-5	TRBV27	NA	CASSLIEPTKETQYF	TGTGCCAGCAGTTTAATCGAGCCAACGAAGGAGACCCAGTACTTC
14	NA	TRBJ1-5	TRBV20-1	few	CSASKGNSNQPQHF	TGCAGTGCTTCAAAGGGCAATAGCAATCAGCCCCAGCATTTT
14	NA	TRBJ1-2	TRBV20-1	few	CSATSGTSNYGYTF	TGCAGTGCTACTTCCGGGACATCTAACTATGGCTACACCTTC
13	NA	TRBJ1-4	TRBV25-1	few	CASSGSAIEKLFF	TGTGCCAGCAGTGGATCCGCAATTGAAAAACTGTTTTTT
16	NA	TRBJ1-5	TRBV20-1	NA	CSARVGIPYSNQPQHF	TGCAGTGCTAGAGTTGGGATCCCTTATAGCAATCAGCCCCAGCATTTT
14	NA	TRBJ2-1	TRBV6-2/TRBV6-3	NA	CASSLRQREETQFF	TGTGCCAGCAGTTTGCGACAGAGAGAAGAGACCCAGTTCTTC
13	TRBD1	TRBJ1-6	TRBV6-5	NA	CASRRDRVSPLHF	TGTGCCAGCAGACGGGACAGGGTATCACCCCTCCACTTT
18	TRBD2	TRBJ2-7	TRBV6-1	NA	CASNARGGAGGAKNIRYF	TGTGCCAGCAACGCCCGGGGTGGGGCGGGAGGCGCCAAAAACATTCGGTACTTC
12	NA	TRBJ2-1	TRBV29-1	NA	CSVSDGNNEQFF	TGCAGCGTTAGCGATGGAAACAATGAGCAGTTCTTC
16	NA	TRBJ2-3	TRBV14	few	CASSQALGSGTDTQYF	TGTGCCAGCAGCCAAGCTTTAGGGTCAGGCACAGATACGCAGTATTTT
14	NA	TRBJ2-7	TRBV6-2/TRBV6-3	few	CASSYSPVSYEQYF	TGTGCCAGCAGTTACTCTCCAGTCTCCTACGAGCAGTACTTC
12	NA	TRBJ2-5	TRBV6-5	NA	CASTARKETQYF	TGTGCCAGCACAGCAAGAAAAGAGACCCAGTACTTC
15	NA	TRBJ2-1	TRBV4-3	many	CASSQARLRGSEQFF	TGCGCCAGCAGCCAAGCTCGGTTGAGGGGGAGCGAGCAGTTCTTC
15	NA	TRBJ2-3	TRBV20-1	NA	CSAREVGGRGDTQYF	TGCAGTGCTAGAGAGGTGGGGGGCCGGGGGGACACGCAGTATTTT
15	TRBD1	TRBJ1-2	TRBV5-4	few	CASSLVGNRGYGYTF	TGTGCCAGCAGCTTGGTGGGGAACAGGGGTTATGGCTACACCTTC
16	TRBD2	TRBJ2-1	TRBV14	NA	CASSQIAGPPYNEQFF	TGTGCCAGCAGCCAAATAGCGGGCCCACCCTACAATGAGCAGTTCTTC
15	TRBD1	TRBJ2-5	TRBV27	NA	CASSRTGTDQETQYF	TGTGCCAGCAGCCGCACCGGGACAGACCAAGAGACCCAGTACTTC
12	NA	TRBJ1-5	TRBV3-1	NA	CASSQVNQPQHF	TGTGCCAGCAGCCAAGTAAATCAGCCCCAGCATTTT
13	TRBD1	TRBJ2-5	TRBV29-1	NA	CSVQTGWPETQYF	TGCAGCGTTCAGACAGGGTGGCCAGAGACCCAGTACTTC
15	TRBD1	TRBJ2-5	TRBV25-1	NA	CASSRTGGAHNEQYF	TGTGCCAGCAGTAGGACAGGGGGCGCACACAATGAGCAGTACTTC
16	NA	TRBJ1-3	TRBV6-6	NA	CASSWTTGTSGNTIYF	TGTGCCAGCAGTTGGACGACAGGTACCTCTGGAAACACCATATATTTT
13	NA	TRBJ2-5	TRBV7-9	NA	CASSVGQSWTQYF	TGTGCCAGCAGCGTAGGACAGAGTTGGACCCAGTACTTC
16	NA	TRBJ2-5	TRBV6-5	many	CASSRGSRRSQETQYF	TGTGCCAGCAGTCGCGGTTCCCGACGGAGCCAAGAGACCCAGTACTTC
13	TRBD2	TRBJ2-5	TRBV5-4	few	CASSRTSGETQYF	TGTGCCAGCAGTCGGACTAGCGGAGAGACCCAGTACTTC
14	NA	TRBJ2-7	TRBV6-2/TRBV6-3	few	CASMLRQASYEQYF	TGTGCCAGCATGCTGCGACAGGCCTCCTACGAGCAGTACTTC
19	TRBD2	TRBJ2-5	TRBV20-1	NA	CSARDPGLAGVGGSNEQYF	TGCAGTGCTAGGGACCCGGGACTAGCGGGAGTGGGGGGCTCCAATGAGCAGTACTTC
16	NA	TRBJ2-5	TRBV6-5	few	CASSYSWREGRKTQYF	TGTGCCAGCAGTTACTCGTGGAGGGAAGGGAGAAAGACCCAGTACTTC
13	NA	TRBJ2-4	TRBV28	NA	CASSTVAKNIQYF	TGTGCCAGCAGTACGGTAGCCAAAAACATTCAGTACTTC
16	NA	TRBJ2-7	TRBV6-2/TRBV6-3	NA	CAVGWSGGGSSYEQYF	TGTGCCGTCGGATGGTCTGGCGGAGGAAGCTCCTACGAGCAGTACTTC
17	TRBD2	TRBJ2-7	TRBV7-2	NA	CASSALLAGLGYNEQYF	TGTGCCAGCAGCGCTCTACTAGCGGGGCTTGGTTACAATGAGCAGTACTTC
14	NA	TRBJ2-7	TRBV12-3/TRBV12-4	NA	CASSLAGKDYEQYF	TGTGCCAGCAGTTTAGCAGGCAAGGACTACGAGCAGTACTTC
14	NA	TRBJ1-5	TRBV7-2	NA	CASSPGVRGQPQHF	TGTGCCAGCAGCCCAGGGGTCCGTGGTCAGCCCCAGCATTTT
17	TRBD1	TRBJ2-7	TRBV6-2/TRBV6-3	NA	CASSYLQGDSFSYEQYF	TGTGCCAGCAGTTACCTCCAGGGGGACAGCTTCTCCTACGAGCAGTACTTC